This T cell receptor beta chain was recovered during a study of shared clonotypes between healthy human individuals. Study-wide results and limits: With few donors, the genetic and exposure-history diversity represented was limited. Sampling covered nothing but blood. Tissue TCR repertoires likely differ from those found in blood. Shared clonotypes: 4.5% to 5% naive CD4, roughly 3.5% naive CD8, roughly 2.2% memory CD4, under 0.5% memory CD8.

Deep-level assay runs were performed. Generated by immunoSEQ multiplex PCR, the TCRdb table keeps only in-frame clones and is missing some. The data show roughly 850,000 clones, 96% seen once. Of note for this clone: As yet, its antigen is unknown.

The naive CD8 population came from CD45RO-negative cells selected for CCR7, without terminally differentiated effector memory CD45RA+ cells. The trim removed 3 bases at V and 8 bases at J, leaving 11 bases unmatched. Germline V gene lookup returns CDR1 SQVTM and CDR2 ANQGSEA. This CDR3 comprises 16 residues. This sequence was found in a man aged 25 to 40 in good health. The sequencing sample was made of naive CD8+ T cells sorted from blood. The genes are TRBV29-1 and TRBJ2-1; 12 bases match TRBD2. The DNA of the CDR3 is TGCAGCGTTGAGGAGGCGCTAGCGGGAGGGATGGATGAGCAGTTCTTC. Its translation is CSVEEALAGGMDEQFF.